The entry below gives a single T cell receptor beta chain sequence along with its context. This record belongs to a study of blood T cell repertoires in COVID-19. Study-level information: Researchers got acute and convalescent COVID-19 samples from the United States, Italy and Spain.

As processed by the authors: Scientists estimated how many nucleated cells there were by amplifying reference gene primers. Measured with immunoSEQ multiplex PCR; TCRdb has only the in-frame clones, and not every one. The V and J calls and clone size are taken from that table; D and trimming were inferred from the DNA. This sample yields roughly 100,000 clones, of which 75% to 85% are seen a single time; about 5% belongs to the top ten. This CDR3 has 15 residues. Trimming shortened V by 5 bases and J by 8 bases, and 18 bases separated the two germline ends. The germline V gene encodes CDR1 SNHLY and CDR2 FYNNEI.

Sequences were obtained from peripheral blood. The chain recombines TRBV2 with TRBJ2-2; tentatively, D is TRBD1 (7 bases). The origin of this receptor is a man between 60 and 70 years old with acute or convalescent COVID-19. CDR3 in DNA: TGTGCCAGCAGTCCGGACAGGACTACCACTGGGGAGCTGTTTTTT. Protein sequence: CASSPDRTTTGELFF.